The sequence of this T cell receptor beta chain was determined in a study of control samples from healthy donors and cancer patients. Sequenced by immunoSEQ multiplex PCR; TCRdb stores in-frame clones only, minus some. The data show over 120,000 clones, more than 90% seen once. This CDR3 has 14 residues. Germline lookup yields CDR1 MNHEY and CDR2 SVGAGI. V shed 8 bases, J shed 7 bases, and the junction held 4 bases outside the gene matches. The clonotype originates from a man under 40 in good health. The chain recombines TRBV6-5 with TRBJ2-2; 13 bases fit TRBD2. The sample consisted of blood. CDR3 sequence (DNA): TGTGCCAGCTCACTAGCGGGGGGGCGCGGGGAGCTGTTTTTT. This sequence encodes CASSLAGGRGELFF.